The 28 T cell receptor beta chains reported below all come from one sample, sequenced in a study of blood T cell repertoires in COVID-19 (dated by TCRdb to about 2020). Library construction relied on the immunoSEQ multiplex PCR assay. TCRdb re-hosts the immuneACCESS table, in-frame sequences only. Its copies lack some clones; in the studies checked, an unresolved V gene accounts for under half of them, and the cause for the rest is not known. A total of some 87,000 clones appear in this sample, 70% to 90% of them only once. The ten largest clones take up roughly 4.2% of the sample. Source material: peripheral blood. The receptors originated from a human donor with COVID-19, enrolled during active disease. The donor label of this sample is uncertain.

The CDR3 loop reads CASSPDGYSNQPQHF. The CDR3 bases are TGTGCCAGCAGCCCCGACGGGTATAGCAATCAGCCCCAGCATTTT. The gene calls are TRBV6-4 and TRBJ1-5; D unresolved. V dropped 6 bases and J dropped 0 bases, with 12 bases sitting between them. The CDR3 extends over 15 amino acids. The germline CDR1 and CDR2 sequences are MRHNA and SNTAGT.

CDR3 region: CASSKVTFHEQYF. CDR3 DNA: TGTGCCAGCAGCAAAGTAACATTCCACGAGCAGTACTTC. The gene calls are TRBV21-1 and TRBJ2-7; the table's D call TRBD1 went unverified against the DNA. TRBV21-1 is tagged as a pseudogene. The CDR3 runs 13 residues.

The chain employs TRBV6-1 and TRBJ2-7; 12 bases map to TRBD1. Germline-derived CDR1 and CDR2 are MNHNS and SASEGT. Germline trimming cut 4 bases from V and 6 bases from J; bases unmatched to any gene: 10. This CDR3 comprises 16 residues. The CDR3 DNA reads TGTGCCAGCAGTGCCTATATGGGACAGGGGGCCGCCGAGCAGTACTTC. As protein: CASSAYMGQGAAEQYF.

This chain joins TRBV29-1 and TRBJ1-1; TRBD1 matches 7 bases. Trimming took 7 bases from V and 1 from J; bases not matched to a gene: 3. Per the germline V gene, CDR1 is SQVTM and CDR2 is ANQGSEA. CDR3 length: 12 residues. CDR3 nucleotides: TGCAGCGCCGGGACAGCGAACACTGAAGCTTTCTTT. Encoded protein: CSAGTANTEAFF.

This rearrangement joins TRBV9 to TRBJ1-2; a possible D gene is TRBD1 (6 bases). The length of the CDR3 is 13 residues. Germline lookup yields CDR1 SGDLS and CDR2 YYNGEE. The V and J ends lost 0 bases and 8 bases respectively, with 11 bases between them. The CDR3 DNA reads as TGTGCCAGCAGCGTAGGGGACAAGGACGGCTACACCTTC. The encoded protein is CASSVGDKDGYTF.

Notes on this clone: One end of the junction is discordant with germline, which a read error may explain. This chain connects TRBV19 to TRBJ1-1, with a possible D match to TRBD1 (5 bases). Per the germline V gene, CDR1 is LNHDA and CDR2 is SQIVND (reference sequence). The CDR3 runs 13 residues. The chain's CDR3 is CASSLEGLAVAFF. The CDR3 bases are TGTGCCAGTAGTCTAGAGGGGTTAGCGGTCGCTTTCTTT.

The V call is TRBV10-3, the J call TRBJ2-3, with 12 bases identical to TRBD1. Germline CDR1 and CDR2: ENHRY and SYGVKD. Germline trimming cut 2 bases from V and 7 bases from J; bases unmatched to any gene: 7. The CDR3 runs to 16 residues. Here the CDR3 reads CAISEAGTGGAYTQYF. The CDR3 nucleotides are TGTGCCATCAGTGAGGCCGGGACAGGGGGCGCGTATACGCAGTATTTT.

The gene calls are TRBV5-1 and TRBJ2-7; 7 bases fit TRBD1. The germline V gene has CDR1 SGHRS and CDR2 YFSETQ. V lost 1 base, J lost 3 bases, and 10 bases stayed unmatched. The CDR3 loop spans 16 amino acids. The CDR3 DNA sequence: TGCGCCAGCAGCTTGACCGGGACAGATTATAACTACGAGCAGTACTTC. The encoded protein is CASSLTGTDYNYEQYF.

As regards this clone: Its ends do not fully match the called genes, so a read error is possible. The rearrangement joins TRBV28 to TRBJ1-5, with D maybe TRBD1 (6 bases). This CDR3 spans 16 amino acids. Looked up from germline, CDR1 is MDHEN and CDR2 is SYDVKM. The CDR3 DNA reads as TGTGCCAGCAGTGAGGTAGGGGGGGCTAGCGATCAGCCCCAGCATTTT. It encodes CASSEVGGASDQPQHF.

The V gene is TRBV9, the J gene TRBJ2-7; TRBD1 matches 8 bases. Germline CDR1 SGDLS, CDR2 YYNGEE. Trimming took 4 bases from V and 4 from J; bases not matched to a gene: 7. There are 14 residues in the CDR3. DNA of the CDR3: TGTGCCAGCAGCCCAGGACAGGGCGGGTACGAGCAGTACTTC. This codes for CASSPGQGGYEQYF.

The rearrangement uses TRBV6-6 and TRBJ2-2; a weak D match, TRBD1 (6 bases). This CDR3 comprises 15 residues. Trimming left V 2 bases short and J 3 bases short, with 10 bases between. The germline gives CDR1 MNHNY, CDR2 SVGAGI (reference sequence). The CDR3, as DNA: TGTGCCAGCAGTTACAAGGGGGTACACACCGGGGAGCTGTTTTTT. Translated, it gives CASSYKGVHTGELFF.

This clone was counted only a few times. V and J are TRBV7-9 and TRBJ2-7; 9 nucleotides line up with TRBD1. V lost 4 bases, J lost 5 bases, and 6 bases stayed unmatched. CDR1 is SEHNR, CDR2 FQNEAQ, per germline (reference sequence). This CDR3 contains 14 residues. CDR3 DNA: TGTGCCAGCAGCTGGCCGGGACAGGGAGACGAGCAGTACTTC. This translates into CASSWPGQGDEQYF. Complete variable domain (other parts from reference TRBV7-9 and TRBJ2-7): DTGVSQNPRHKITKRGQNVTFRCDPISEHNRLYWYRQTLGQGPEFLTYFQNEAQLEKSRLLSDRFSAERPKGSFSTLEIQRTEQGDSAMYLCASSWPGQGDEQYFGPGTRLTVT.

The V and J genes are TRBV28 and TRBJ1-4, with D unclear. Per germline, CDR1 MDHEN and CDR2 SYDVKM. V was shortened by 2 bases and J by 1 base, with 8 bases between the two germline ends. The CDR3 extends over 15 amino acids. The CDR3 DNA sequence: TGTGCCAGCAGTTTAGCGCGGAGAACTAATGAAAAACTGTTTTTT. This gives the protein CASSLARRTNEKLFF.

The V call is TRBV6-5, the J call TRBJ1-2; TRBD1 agrees at 8 bases. Germline values: CDR1 MNHEY, CDR2 SVGAGI. The CDR3 length is 13 residues. V dropped 5 bases and J dropped 8; count of bases not matched to a gene: 7. This CDR3 is CASSQRTGIGYTF. The CDR3 nucleotides read TGTGCCAGCAGTCAACGGACAGGGATCGGCTACACCTTC.

This chain connects TRBV12-3 or TRBV12-4 to TRBJ2-5, with 8 positions matching TRBD1. With V trimmed by 5 bases and J by 6 bases, 2 bases remained unmatched. The CDR3 is made up of 12 amino acids. DNA of the CDR3: TGTGCCAGCAGTCAGGGGGCGCAGACCCAGTACTTC. It translates to CASSQGAQTQYF.

J is TRBJ2-5 and V is TRBV7-7; TRBD2 is a possible D gene (6 bases). This CDR3 has 15 amino acids. Germline V gene lookup returns CDR1 SSHAT and CDR2 FNYEAQ (reference sequence). V shed 0 bases and J shed 2 bases, with 10 bases lying between them. Here the CDR3 DNA reads TGTGCCAGCAGCTTAGCGGGGGGACGGCAAGAGACCCAGTACTTC. Encoded protein: CASSLAGGRQETQYF.

The CDR3 DNA follows: TGTGCCAGCAGTTATGACGGGACTAGGATAGGTAATGAGCAGTTCTTC. This codes for CASSYDGTRIGNEQFF. This chain connects TRBV6-6 to TRBJ2-1, with 8 nucleotides matching TRBD2. This CDR3 is built from 16 residues. The germline gives CDR1 MNHNY, CDR2 SVGAGI (reference sequence). V dropped 3 bases and J dropped 7; count of bases not matched to a gene: 11.

This rearrangement joins TRBV4-1 to TRBJ1-5; the D is unclear. There are 13 residues in the CDR3. Germline V CDR1 and CDR2: MGHRA, YSYEKL. With 1 base removed from V and 9 bases from J, the gap between germline ends came to 10 bases. The CDR3 bases are TGCGCCAGCAGCCAAGTCGCGGCCCCGCCCCAGCATTTT. Its translation: CASSQVAAPPQHF.

The chain is built from TRBV11-2 and TRBJ2-1, with D unclear. This CDR3 has 15 residues. Trimming removed 3 bases at V and 2 bases at J, with 11 bases between. Per germline, CDR1 SGHAT and CDR2 FQNNGV. CDR3 DNA: TGTGCCAGCAGCTTTCAGGTCCAGCCCTACAATGAGCAGTTCTTC. It is translated as CASSFQVQPYNEQFF.

To note about this clone: An end of the junction does not agree with germline; a read error may underlie this. The chain uses TRBV6-2 or TRBV6-3 and TRBJ2-1; 7 nucleotides agree with TRBD1. The CDR3 is 16 amino acids. CDR1 MNHEY and CDR2 SVGEGT come from the germline V gene. CDR3 amino acids: CASSHSQGSSYNEQFF. CDR3 nucleotide sequence: TGTGCCAGCAGTCACTCACAGGGGAGCTCCTACAATGAGCAGTTCTTC.

The table lists this clone with a count of one. The chain combines TRBV12-3 or TRBV12-4 with TRBJ2-4; D is undetermined. The CDR3 totals 11 residues. Trimming pared 8 bases from V and 6 bases from J, leaving 8 bases between. CDR3 nucleotides: TGTGCCAGCTCCTCCCGAAACATTCAGTACTTC. This sequence encodes CASSSRNIQYF.

The chain combines TRBV6-4 with TRBJ2-5, with 10 bases matching TRBD2. The germline gives CDR1 MRHNA, CDR2 SNTAGT. V was pared by 4 bases and J by 9 bases, with 14 bases of the junction left unmatched. The CDR3 contains 16 residues. The CDR3 region has the DNA TGTGCCAGCAGTGTCCCCCTAGCGGGGGCTAAGAGGGCCCAGTACTTC. Amino acids: CASSVPLAGAKRAQYF.

The V and J genes are TRBV6-5 and TRBJ2-2, with D possibly matching TRBD2 (6 bases). The CDR3 has 15 residues. The germline gives CDR1 MNHEY, CDR2 SVGAGI. The CDR3 coding sequence is TGTGTGGCAGATGGGAGGCCCAGTAGTACCGGGGAGCTGTTTTTT. The encoded protein is CVADGRPSSTGELFF.

The V gene is TRBV18, the J gene TRBJ1-6; TRBD1 agrees at 9 bases. The CDR3 runs 14 residues. Germline assignment: CDR1 KGHSH and CDR2 LQKENI. With V trimmed by 3 bases and J by 10 bases, 4 bases remained unmatched. CDR3 DNA: TGTGCCAGCTCACCTCGGACAGGGGACTCACCCCTCCACTTT. Amino acid sequence: CASSPRTGDSPLHF.

This rearrangement joins TRBV15 to TRBJ2-7; 8 positions agree with TRBD1. The V gene's germline CDR1 is LNHNV and CDR2 YYDKDF (reference sequence). After removal of 5 bases from V and 3 bases from J, the junction contained 6 bases not matched to a gene. This CDR3 has 14 amino acids. The chain's CDR3 is CATSYGTGGYEQYF. CDR3 DNA: TGTGCCACCAGCTACGGGACAGGCGGCTACGAGCAGTACTTC.

The chain employs TRBV19 and TRBJ1-2; 7 bases align to TRBD1. Germline V gene sequence: CDR1 LNHDA, CDR2 SQIVND (reference sequence). V was clipped by 5 bases and J by 8 bases; unmatched bases: 11. There are 14 residues in the CDR3. The DNA of the CDR3 is TGTGCCAGTAGTCGGGACAGCGTCTTACGAGGCTACACCTTC. It encodes CASSRDSVLRGYTF.

This clone appeared a single time. The rearrangement links TRBV19 to TRBJ2-5, with a possible D match to TRBD2 (5 bases). Germline V gene lookup returns CDR1 LNHDA and CDR2 SQIVND (reference sequence). The CDR3 is 15 amino acids. Between the trimmed V and J ends, which lost 5 bases and 0 bases, there was a span of 13 bases. For the CDR3, the DNA is TGTGCCAGTAGTCACCCCTCGGACTACCAAGAGACCCAGTACTTC. Residues: CASSHPSDYQETQYF.

V and J are TRBV3-1 (or the pseudogene TRBV3-2) and TRBJ1-6; no clear D gene. The V gene lost 4 bases and the J gene lost 0 bases, with 4 bases spanning the gap. Per germline, CDR1 LGHDT and CDR2 YNNKEL (reference sequence). The CDR3 sequence is 14 residues long. The CDR3 loop is CASSPYSYNSPLHF. CDR3 nucleotide sequence: TGTGCCAGCAGCCCCTACTCCTATAATTCACCCCTCCACTTT.